Shown below are 16 T cell receptor beta chains from a single sample sequenced in a study of shared clonotypes between healthy human individuals. Sequenced by immunoSEQ multiplex PCR; TCRdb stores in-frame clones only, minus some. Counted here are 2 million to 2.5 million clones, approximately 94% occurring once; the ten biggest clones make up over 0.1%. The sequencing input was naive CD4+ T cells sorted from blood. Subset: CD45RA+ positively selected. The source of these receptors is a man aged 18-30 years in good health.

This chain links TRBV5-1 with TRBJ1-2; 8 nucleotides line up with TRBD1. This CDR3 has 14 amino acids. Germline V gene lookup returns CDR1 SGHRS and CDR2 YFSETQ. V trimming: 4 bases; J trimming: 4 bases; junction bases outside the gene matches: 6. The CDR3 sequence: CASSARQGSYGYTF. CDR3 DNA sequence: TGCGCCAGCAGCGCCAGACAGGGGAGCTATGGCTACACCTTC.

About this clone: At the DNA level, this CDR3 is encoded by other sequences in the same sample as well. This chain joins TRBV27 and TRBJ1-5; D gene uncertain. Trimming removed 5 bases from V and 2 bases from J, with 7 bases in between. The CDR3 is 13 residues long. Germline CDR1 MNHEY, CDR2 SMNVEV (reference sequence). CDR3: CASSGGGNQPQHF. The CDR3, as DNA: TGTGCCAGCAGTGGTGGGGGCAATCAGCCCCAGCATTTT.

This chain uses TRBV18 with TRBJ1-2; D remains unclear. The CDR3 length is 16 residues. Germline-derived CDR1 and CDR2 are KGHSH and LQKENI. Trimming shortened V by 3 bases and J by 0 bases, and 14 bases separated the two germline ends. CDR3 loop: CASSPNNDPSNYGYTF. CDR3 sequence (DNA): TGTGCCAGCTCACCCAACAATGACCCCTCTAACTATGGCTACACCTTC.

The rearrangement links TRBV19 to TRBJ1-2, with 7 bases aligning to TRBD1. The germline V gene has CDR1 LNHDA and CDR2 SQIVND (reference sequence). V dropped 1 base and J dropped 2; count of bases not matched to a gene: 4. The CDR3 runs to 15 residues. The CDR3 reads CASSIGQGKNYGYTF. Here the CDR3 DNA reads TGTGCCAGTAGTATAGGACAGGGAAAGAACTATGGCTACACCTTC.

Worth noting for this clone: This sample also contains other DNA sequences that code for the same CDR3. The V call is TRBV29-1, the J call TRBJ2-5, with D unresolved. The germline V and J ends were trimmed by 5 bases and 5 bases, with 6 bases remaining between them. This CDR3 is 10 amino acids long. Germline V gene lookup returns CDR1 SQVTM and CDR2 ANQGSEA. For the CDR3, the DNA is TGCAGCGTTCGCAGTGAGACCCAGTACTTC. It encodes CSVRSETQYF.

This chain uses TRBV5-1 with TRBJ2-7; 7 positions agree with TRBD1. Germline assignment: CDR1 SGHRS and CDR2 YFSETQ. Losses at the gene ends were 5 bases for V and 3 bases for J; bases not matched to a gene: 17. CDR3 length: 17 amino acids. The CDR3 nucleotides are TGCGCCAGCAGTCATACTACTTGGGACAGCCGTTTCTACGAGCAGTACTTC. Translated, it gives CASSHTTWDSRFYEQYF.

The chain couples TRBV4-3 to TRBJ2-1; the match to TRBD2 covers 10 bases. Unmatched junction bases numbered 6, after V lost 1 base and J lost 0 bases. The CDR3 sequence is 18 residues long. The germline CDR1 and CDR2 sequences are LGHNA and YSLEER. CDR3 loop: CASSQGLAGVPSYNEQFF. CDR3 bases: TGCGCCAGCAGCCAAGGTCTAGCGGGAGTCCCCTCCTACAATGAGCAGTTCTTC.

The rearrangement links TRBV30 to TRBJ2-7; no reliable D call. The CDR3 has 14 residues. CDR1 and CDR2 (germline): GTSNPN, SVGIG (reference sequence). V lost 2 bases and J 1 base, leaving 12 bases between the germline ends. CDR3 DNA sequence: TGTGCCTGGAGTTCCGGCGGATCTTCCTACGAGCAGTACTTC. The encoded protein is CAWSSGGSSYEQYF.

The chain is built from TRBV28 and TRBJ1-2; TRBD1 agrees at 9 bases. Germline V gives CDR1 MDHEN, CDR2 SYDVKM. The CDR3 runs 16 residues. V shed 4 bases and J 5 bases; nucleotides not matched to a gene: 11. CDR3 sequence (DNA): TGTGCCAGCAGTTCTTCCGGGACAGGGAAACCATATGGCTACACCTTC. Its protein is CASSSSGTGKPYGYTF.

Remarks on this clone: The sample has other DNA sequences that encode this CDR3 too. The V gene is TRBV7-2, the J gene TRBJ2-7; D may be TRBD1 (5 bases). The CDR3 spans 14 residues. Germline V gene data show CDR1 as SGHTA and CDR2 as FQGNSA. V lost 1 base, J lost 2 bases, and 9 bases lay in between. The DNA of the CDR3 is TGTGCCAGCAGCTTAGGACAGCCACCCTACGAGCAGTACTTC. Its protein is CASSLGQPPYEQYF.

This clone was counted between two and nine times. The chain links TRBV6-1 to TRBJ1-3; no clear D gene. Trimming pared 4 bases from V and 0 bases from J, leaving 10 bases between. The germline V gene has CDR1 MNHNS and CDR2 SASEGT. This CDR3 has 15 amino acids. The CDR3 DNA is TGTGCCAGCAGTGGATACCGGGGCTCTGGAAACACCATATATTTT. Translation: CASSGYRGSGNTIYF.

Regarding this clone: This CDR3 is also generated by other DNA sequences in the sample. This rearrangement joins TRBV2 to TRBJ2-1; 10 positions match TRBD2. CDR1 SNHLY and CDR2 FYNNEI come from the germline V gene. This CDR3 spans 15 amino acids. Unmatched junction bases numbered 4, after V lost 6 bases and J lost 2 bases. The CDR3 DNA reads as TGTGCCAGCAGGCCTCTAGCGGGGGCCTACAATGAGCAGTTCTTC. Amino acids: CASRPLAGAYNEQFF.

The rearrangement uses TRBV30 and TRBJ2-7; 8 bases fit TRBD2. Germline assignment: CDR1 GTSNPN and CDR2 SVGIG (reference sequence). J gave up 4 bases and V 0 bases, and 14 bases lay outside the gene matches. This CDR3 spans 17 amino acids. For the CDR3, the DNA is TGTGCCTGGAGTGTTGGTACCCCAGGACTAGCCAGGTACGAGCAGTACTTC. Translating gives CAWSVGTPGLARYEQYF.

This sequence joins TRBV6-5 and TRBJ1-2, with 7 positions matching TRBD1. The V segment lost 5 bases and the J segment 8 bases; nucleotides outside the gene matches: 11. The CDR3 sequence is 14 residues long. Germline CDR1 and CDR2: MNHEY and SVGAGI. CDR3 sequence (DNA): TGTGCCAGCAGTCCCGCTGCGACAGGGAGAGGCTACACCTTC. Translated: CASSPAATGRGYTF.

The chain joins TRBV10-1 to TRBJ2-7; 7 nucleotides match TRBD1. The CDR3 sequence is 13 residues long. The germline gives CDR1 WNHNN, CDR2 SYGVQD (reference sequence). With V trimmed by 5 bases and J by 4 bases, 5 bases remained unmatched. CDR3 in DNA: TGCGCCAGCAGTTCCGGGACAGCGTACGAGCAGTACTTC. This encodes CASSSGTAYEQYF.

This chain uses TRBV6-1 with TRBJ2-3; 9 bases map to TRBD2. Germline V lookup: CDR1 MNHNS, CDR2 SASEGT. The CDR3 runs to 12 residues. Germline trimming cut 7 bases from V and 9 bases from J; bases unmatched to any gene: 5. CDR3 nucleotides: TGTGCCAGCAAGTCTAGCGGGACAACGCAGTATTTT. The encoded protein is CASKSSGTTQYF.